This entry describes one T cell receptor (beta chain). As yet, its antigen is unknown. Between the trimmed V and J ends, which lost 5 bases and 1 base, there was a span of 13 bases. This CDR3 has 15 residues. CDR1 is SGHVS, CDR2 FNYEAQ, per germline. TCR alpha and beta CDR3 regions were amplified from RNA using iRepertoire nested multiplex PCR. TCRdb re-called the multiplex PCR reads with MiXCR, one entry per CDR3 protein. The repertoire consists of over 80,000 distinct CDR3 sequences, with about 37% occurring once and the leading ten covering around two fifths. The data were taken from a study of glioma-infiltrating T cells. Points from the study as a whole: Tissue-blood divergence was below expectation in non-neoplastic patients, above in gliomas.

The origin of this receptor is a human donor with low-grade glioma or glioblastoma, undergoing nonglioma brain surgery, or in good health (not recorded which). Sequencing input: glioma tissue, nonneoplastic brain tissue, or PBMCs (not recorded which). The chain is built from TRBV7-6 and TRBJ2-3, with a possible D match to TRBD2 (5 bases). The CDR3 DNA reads TGTGCCAGCAGCGGAGAGAGCGGCCGCACAGATACGCAGTATTTT. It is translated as CASSGESGRTDTQYF.